This entry lists 14 T cell receptor beta chains sequenced from one sample in a study of blood T cell repertoires in COVID-19. Profiled with immunoSEQ multiplex PCR; TCRdb holds only in-frame clones, not every one. This table holds about 170,000 clones, approximately 85% found once. The sequencing sample was made of peripheral blood. The origin of the receptors is an elderly man with COVID-19, enrolled during active disease.

This chain links TRBV29-1 with TRBJ2-2; 9 bases map to TRBD1. Trimming took 6 bases from V and 4 from J; bases not matched to a gene: 9. The germline CDR1 and CDR2 sequences are SQVTM and ANQGSEA. The CDR3 length is 15 residues. CDR3: CSVRLGTGRTGELFF. The CDR3 bases are TGCAGCGTCCGACTCGGGACAGGGCGCACCGGGGAGCTGTTTTTT.

The V and J genes are TRBV7-9 and TRBJ2-5, with D hard to call. The CDR3 runs to 14 residues. Germline values: CDR1 SEHNR, CDR2 FQNEAQ (reference sequence). V shed 1 base and J shed 1 base, with 7 bases lying between them. The CDR3 bases are TGTGCCAGCAGCTTAGTCGGCGGCCAAGAGACCCAGTACTTC. Amino acid sequence: CASSLVGGQETQYF.

The V call is TRBV5-1, the J call TRBJ1-6, with D uncertain. The ends were cut back, 6 bases at V and 9 bases at J, with 19 bases in the middle. The CDR3 contains 15 residues. Germline V gene sequence: CDR1 SGHRS, CDR2 YFSETQ. CDR3 sequence: CASTQGVFATSPLHF. The CDR3 DNA reads TGCGCCAGCACCCAAGGAGTTTTTGCCACTTCACCCCTCCACTTT.

This chain connects TRBV5-5 to TRBJ1-5, with D maybe TRBD1 (5 bases). This CDR3 region has 15 residues. From germline, CDR1 is SGHKS and CDR2 YYEKEE (reference sequence). V was trimmed by 4 bases and J by 3 bases, leaving 14 bases between them. In nucleotides, the CDR3 is TGTGCCAGCAGCGGATCGTCAGGGAACAATCAGCCCCAGCATTTT. Translation: CASSGSSGNNQPQHF.

The CDR3 here is CASSLELALINNEQFF. In nucleotides, the CDR3 is TGTGCCAGCAGCTTGGAACTAGCGCTTATCAACAATGAGCAGTTCTTC. This chain joins TRBV11-2 and TRBJ2-1; 7 nucleotides line up with TRBD2. The CDR3 length is 16 residues. With V trimmed by 3 bases and J by 5 bases, 10 bases remained unmatched. CDR1 and CDR2 (germline): SGHAT, FQNNGV.

The V gene is TRBV5-4, the J gene TRBJ2-1; the match to TRBD2 covers 9 bases. The CDR3 length is 14 residues. In germline, CDR1 is SGHNT, CDR2 YYREEE (reference sequence). With 4 bases clipped from V and 6 bases from J, the junction kept 5 bases outside the gene matches. The chain's CDR3 is CASSRKTSGNEQFF. The CDR3 DNA follows: TGTGCCAGCAGCCGAAAGACTAGCGGCAATGAGCAGTTCTTC. Drawing the rest from reference TRBV5-4 and TRBJ2-1, the complete variable domain is ETGVTQSPTHLIKTRGQQVTLRCSSQSGHNTVSWYQQALGQGPQFIFQYYREEENGRGNFPPRFSGLQFPNYSSELNVNALELDDSALYLCASSRKTSGNEQFFGPGTRLTVL.

The chain is built from TRBV18 and TRBJ1-1, with D possibly TRBD1 on 6 matching bases. The CDR3 totals 19 residues. CDR1 and CDR2 from the germline V gene are KGHSH and LQKENI. V lost 4 bases, J lost 0 bases, and 24 bases lay in between. CDR3 amino acids: CASSRTNLGPRGMNTEAFF. The DNA of the CDR3 is TGTGCCAGCTCACGAACAAATCTTGGCCCGAGGGGGATGAACACTGAAGCTTTCTTT.

Only one count was recorded for this clone. The chain's CDR3 is CASSTLRDKIITDTQYF. CDR3 nucleotide sequence: TGTGCCAGCAGTACGCTCCGGGACAAAATAATCACAGATACGCAGTATTTT. The gene calls are TRBV2 and TRBJ2-3; perhaps TRBD1 as D (6 bases). CDR1 and CDR2 (germline): SNHLY, FYNNEI. The length of the CDR3 is 17 residues. V was shortened by 5 bases and J by 2 bases, with 20 bases between the two germline ends.

V and J are TRBV24-1 and TRBJ2-3; 7 bases are shared with TRBD2. CDR1 and CDR2 from the germline V gene are KGHDR and SFDVKD. There are 14 residues in the CDR3. V was pared by 12 bases and J by 2 bases, with 10 bases of the junction left unmatched. The CDR3 spells CASGGGDFTDTQYF. The CDR3 nucleotides are TGTGCCTCTGGGGGGGGAGACTTCACAGATACGCAGTATTTT.

CDR3 nucleotide sequence: TGTGCCACCAGCAGGGCGGGCCTCGACACCGGGGAGCTGTTTTTT. Translating gives CATSRAGLDTGELFF. The chain uses TRBV15 and TRBJ2-2, with D maybe TRBD2 (5 bases). With 3 bases removed from V and 3 bases from J, the gap between germline ends came to 11 bases. CDR1 is LNHNV, CDR2 YYDKDF, per germline (reference sequence). The CDR3 has 15 residues.

The rearrangement links TRBV5-8 to TRBJ2-5, with TRBD2 matching over 16 bases. CDR3 size: 17 residues. CDR1 and CDR2 (germline): SGHTS, YDEGEE. The trim removed 5 bases at V and 5 bases at J, leaving 9 bases unmatched. The CDR3 region has the DNA TGTGCCAGCAGGGCCGGGACTAGCGGGGGGGCCTCGGAGACCCAGTACTTC. The encoded protein is CASRAGTSGGASETQYF. The variable domain in full, completed from reference TRBV5-8 and TRBJ2-5, reads EAGVTQSPTHLIKTRGQQATLRCSPISGHTSVYWYQQALGLGLQFLLWYDEGEERNRGNFPPRFSGRQFPNYSSELNVNALELEDSALYLCASRAGTSGGASETQYFGPGTRLLVL.

This sequence joins TRBV7-2 and TRBJ1-1; D possibly corresponds to TRBD1 (6 bases). The CDR3 has 15 amino acids. Trimming took 1 base from V and 1 from J, leaving 10 bases between them. Germline V gene lookup returns CDR1 SGHTA and CDR2 FQGNSA. CDR3 residues: CASSLGTASNTEAFF. Here the CDR3 DNA reads TGTGCCAGCAGCTTAGGGACAGCCTCGAACACTGAAGCTTTCTTT.

The V and J genes are TRBV29-1 and TRBJ1-1; D is possibly TRBD1 (6 bases). The CDR3 is made up of 12 amino acids. V lost 7 bases and J 5 bases, leaving 14 bases between the germline ends. From germline, CDR1 is SQVTM and CDR2 ANQGSEA. The chain's CDR3 is CSARAGDTEAFF. The CDR3 DNA reads as TGCAGCGCCCGAGCAGGGGATACTGAAGCTTTCTTT.

The chain uses TRBV27 and TRBJ2-5, with D possibly being TRBD2 (6 bases). The CDR3 is 14 amino acids. Trimming removed 2 bases at V and 2 bases at J, with 9 bases between. CDR1 is MNHEY, CDR2 SMNVEV, per germline (reference sequence). The CDR3 is CASSLRRGQETQYF. In nucleotides, the CDR3 is TGTGCCAGCAGTTTAAGGAGGGGTCAAGAGACCCAGTACTTC.